Listed below are T cell receptor beta chains from one sample, sequenced in a study of blood T cell repertoires in COVID-19. Produced via immunoSEQ multiplex PCR; TCRdb's table is partial and in-frame only. There are under 300,000 clones in the sample; 85% to 95% occur only once, and 1.9% lies in the top ten. Material: PBMCs or T cells enriched from blood (not recorded which). These receptors were taken from a woman aged 18 to 35 who had recovered from COVID-19. The CDR3 runs from the conserved cysteine through the conserved F or W. The D gene is left open where the match is weak. Clone size is not always given. Where it is, it says once, few, many or a class for expanded clones.

TRBD1	TRBV19	TRBJ1-5	-	14	CASSIGQGGQPQHF	TGTGCCAGTAGTATAGGGCAGGGGGGTCAGCCCCAGCATTTT
TRBD1	TRBV12-3/TRBV12-4	TRBJ1-2	-	13	CASSLGQGGGYTF	TGTGCCAGCAGCCTGGGACAGGGTGGAGGCTACACCTTC
TRBD1	TRBV4-2	TRBJ1-5	-	15	CASSQVRGSGQPQHF	TGTGCCAGCAGCCAAGTCAGGGGGTCTGGTCAGCCCCAGCATTTT
TRBD1	TRBV7-9	TRBJ1-4	-	17	CASSFPGQLATNEKLFF	TGTGCCAGCAGCTTTCCGGGACAGCTTGCAACTAATGAAAAACTGTTTTTT
TRBD1	TRBV16	TRBJ1-2	-	15	CASSGGQGANYGYTF	TGTGCCAGCAGCGGGGGACAGGGGGCAAACTATGGCTACACCTTC
-	TRBV11-3	TRBJ1-1	once	14	CASSLFGADTEAFF	TGTGCCAGCAGCTTGTTTGGCGCGGACACTGAAGCTTTCTTT
TRBD1	TRBV10-3	TRBJ1-5	-	14	CAISTGGVNQPQHF	TGTGCCATCAGTACAGGGGGCGTCAATCAGCCCCAGCATTTT
-	TRBV2	TRBJ1-2	-	15	CASSEAPRGSYGYTF	TGTGCCAGCAGTGAAGCCCCGCGAGGGAGCTATGGCTACACCTTC
TRBD2	TRBV11-2	TRBJ2-7	few	16	CASSLARTSGIYEQYF	TGTGCCAGCAGCTTAGCTCGGACTAGCGGGATATACGAGCAGTACTTC
-	TRBV2	TRBJ2-7	-	13	CASSGQGVNEQYF	TGTGCCAGCAGTGGGCAGGGTGTGAACGAGCAGTACTTC
TRBD2	TRBV6-1	TRBJ2-7	-	18	CASSEAFPGLAGRYEQYF	TGTGCCAGCAGTGAAGCATTCCCGGGACTAGCGGGACGCTACGAGCAGTACTTC
-	TRBV2	TRBJ2-5	-	13	CASSVEGRETQYF	TGTGCCAGCAGTGTGGAGGGGAGAGAGACCCAGTACTTC